This is a list of T cell receptor beta chains from one sample in a study of Ad26.COV2.S vaccination and SARS-CoV-2 variants. Method: immunoSEQ multiplex PCR; TCRdb's copy keeps in-frame clones and lacks some. The profile shows more than 120,000 clones, around 86% of them singletons. Source: peripheral blood, taken after recovery from COVID-19. These receptors were collected from a human donor who had recovered from COVID-19. Each CDR3 is given with its conserved first and last residue. The D gene is left open where the match is weak. Rows give clone size only sometimes, using once, few, many, or a class for an expanded clone.

D	V	J	size	DNA	CDR3
TRBD2	TRBV27	TRBJ2-7	.	TGTGCCAGCAGTCCTCTAGCGGGGGGGGACTACGAGCAGTACTTC	CASSPLAGGDYEQYF
.	TRBV5-5	TRBJ1-1	.	TGTGCCAGCAGCCCAGTCAGGTCCCACATGAACACTGAAGCTTTCTTT	CASSPVRSHMNTEAFF
TRBD1	TRBV30	TRBJ1-5	.	TGTGCCTGGAGTCGAGACAGGGCGGATCAGCCCCAGCATTTT	CAWSRDRADQPQHF
TRBD1	TRBV5-6	TRBJ2-5	.	TGTGCCAGCAGCTTTCGGGACAGGGGAGAGACCCAGTACTTC	CASSFRDRGETQYF
.	TRBV25-1	TRBJ2-7	.	TGTGCCAGCAGCGGATACTTCGAGCAGTACTTC	CASSGYFEQYF
.	TRBV2	TRBJ2-2	many	TGTGCCAGCAGTGTGATCTGGGCAGGGGAGCTGTTTTTT	CASSVIWAGELFF
.	TRBV6-5	TRBJ1-1	.	TGTGCCAGCAATAGGAACGCTGAAGCTTTCTTT	CASNRNAEAFF
TRBD2	TRBV10-1	TRBJ2-3	.	TGCGCCAGCAGTGACGGGAGGGGACGGGACCGCACAGATACGCAGTATTTT	CASSDGRGRDRTDTQYF
.	TRBV6-1	TRBJ1-2	once	TGTGCCAGCAGTGAAGTTGGATATGACAGTGATGGCTACACCTTC	CASSEVGYDSDGYTF
TRBD1	TRBV5-1	TRBJ1-1	once	TGCGCCAGCAGCCGGGACAGCCGAGTGGTCCGGGGCACTGAAGCTTTCTTT	CASSRDSRVVRGTEAFF
.	TRBV7-9	TRBJ1-2	few	TGTGCCAGCAGCTCTGGACACCACTATGGCTACACCTTC	CASSSGHHYGYTF
.	TRBV5-1	TRBJ2-1	.	TGCGCCAGCAGACAAGATCAGGGGGGGCCAACCTACAATGAGCAGTTCTTC	CASRQDQGGPTYNEQFF
TRBD1	TRBV2	TRBJ1-1	.	TGTGCCAGCAGCGATCCCGGGACAGGGAGGGAAGCTTTCTTT	CASSDPGTGREAFF
.	TRBV4-2	TRBJ1-5	.	TGTGCCAGCAGCCAAGAACTACGTAGCAATCAGCCCCAGCATTTT	CASSQELRSNQPQHF
.	TRBV19	TRBJ2-6	.	TGTGCCAGTAGTATAGATCGGGACTCAAGCTCTGGGGCCAACGTCCTGACTTTC	CASSIDRDSSSGANVLTF
.	TRBV28	TRBJ1-6	.	TGTGCCAGCAGAGGTTTACAGGGTGGGGGATCACCCCTCCACTTT	CASRGLQGGGSPLHF
.	TRBV4-3	TRBJ1-2	few	TGCGCCAGCAGCCAAGATTATCGTTACGGGGACAAGAGGGGCTACACCTTC	CASSQDYRYGDKRGYTF
.	TRBV6-5	TRBJ2-6	.	TGTGCCAGCAGTCTGACCGGGGCCAACGTCCTGACTTTC	CASSLTGANVLTF
.	TRBV5-1	TRBJ2-1	.	TGCGCCAGCAGCTTATCGGTTGGCAATGAGCAGTTCTTC	CASSLSVGNEQFF
.	TRBV19	TRBJ1-1	.	TGTGCCAGTTCTAACAGGGCCCTGAACACTGAAGCTTTCTTT	CASSNRALNTEAFF
.	TRBV6-5	TRBJ1-4	once	TGTGCCAGCACCCGGGGGGCGAGATCTGAAAAACTGTTTTTT	CASTRGARSEKLFF
.	TRBV24-1	TRBJ2-3	.	TGTGCCACCAGCGTTGGGGGGGCGGCAGATACGCAGTATTTT	CATSVGGAADTQYF
.	TRBV5-6	TRBJ2-7	.	TGTGCCAGCAGCATCGGACAGAGCCCTTGGGAGCAGTACTTC	CASSIGQSPWEQYF
.	TRBV30	TRBJ2-1	.	TGTGCCTGGAGGAGGGGCGGGGCGACAAGGGAGCAGTTCTTC	CAWRRGGATREQFF
.	TRBV15	TRBJ1-5	.	TGTGCCACCAGCAGACAATGGGAAAAGAATCAGCCCCAGCATTTT	CATSRQWEKNQPQHF
.	TRBV15	TRBJ1-2	once	TGTGCCACCAGCAGAGATCGAGGTGATTCCGGCTACACCTTC	CATSRDRGDSGYTF
.	TRBV28	TRBJ1-5	once	TGTGCCAGCAGCCCTAGGTGGGGGGCCAGCAATCAGCCCCAGCATTTT	CASSPRWGASNQPQHF
.	TRBV4-3	TRBJ2-7	.	TGCGCCAGCAGCCAAGGCTGGGACCTCCAAAGAGACGAGCAGTACTTC	CASSQGWDLQRDEQYF
TRBD1	TRBV5-1	TRBJ1-2	.	TGCGCCAGCAGCCCCGGACAGGGAACCTATGGCTACACCTTC	CASSPGQGTYGYTF
.	TRBV11-2	TRBJ2-7	.	TGTGCCAGCAGCGTCACAGCGTTCTCCTACGAGCAGTACTTC	CASSVTAFSYEQYF
TRBD2	TRBV7-2	TRBJ2-1	.	TGTGCCAGCAGCTTATCCTGGACTAGCGTGTTCTTC	CASSLSWTSVFF
TRBD2	TRBV5-1	TRBJ2-7	.	TGCGCCAGCAGCGTCGGGACTAGCCGAGCCTCCTACGAGCAGTACTTC	CASSVGTSRASYEQYF
.	TRBV6-5	TRBJ2-2	.	TGTGCCAGCACCTCGGGACCAGCGGGCGGGGAGTTGTTTTTT	CASTSGPAGGELFF
.	TRBV6-6	TRBJ1-5	.	TGTGCCAGCAGAGACATACCTAATCAGCCCCAGCATTTT	CASRDIPNQPQHF
TRBD2	TRBV9	TRBJ2-2	.	TGTGCCAGCAGCGTAGGAGTAGCGGGGGGGCCGGGAGGTAGCACCGGGGAGCTGTTTTTT	CASSVGVAGGPGGSTGELFF
.	TRBV4-1	TRBJ1-6	.	TGCGCCAGCAGCCAAGAAGGACCGGTATTGTCTTCACCCCTCCACTTT	CASSQEGPVLSSPLHF
.	TRBV7-9	TRBJ2-2	.	TGTGCCAGCAGCTTATTATCGGGCGCCGGGGAGCTGTTTTTT	CASSLLSGAGELFF
.	TRBV6-5	TRBJ2-7	.	TGTGCCAGCAGTTACGGGTCCACGGGATACGAGCAGTACTTC	CASSYGSTGYEQYF
TRBD1	TRBV30	TRBJ2-7	.	TGTGCCTGGGCCCTGGGGACAGGGTTCTACGAGCAGTACTTC	CAWALGTGFYEQYF
.	TRBV24-1	TRBJ2-1	.	TGTGCCACCAGTGCCGGCGACCGGGAGCCCTACAATGAGCAGTTCTTC	CATSAGDREPYNEQFF
.	TRBV27	TRBJ2-7	few	TGTGCCATAGGGGCGGGGTACGAGCAGTACTTC	CAIGAGYEQYF
.	TRBV5-4	TRBJ2-3	.	TGTGCCAGCAGCACCGAAGGGACGAGGGTCACAGATACGCAGTATTTT	CASSTEGTRVTDTQYF
.	TRBV5-4	TRBJ1-2	.	TGTGCCAGCAGCTTGAGGGCAACGGGGGGCTACACCTTC	CASSLRATGGYTF
TRBD2	TRBV27	TRBJ2-7	few	TGTGCCAGCAGTCCGACTAGCTGGGTTTACGAGCAGTACTTC	CASSPTSWVYEQYF
.	TRBV27	TRBJ2-7	.	TGTGCCAGCAGTCTTGATAGCTCCTACGAGCAGTACTTC	CASSLDSSYEQYF
.	TRBV4-3	TRBJ1-6	.	TGCGCCAGCAGCCAAGATGATTCCCCTTATTCACCCCTCCACTTT	CASSQDDSPYSPLHF
.	TRBV30	TRBJ1-1	.	TGTGCCTGGAAGTTGGCTGGGATCACTGAAGCTTTCTTT	CAWKLAGITEAFF
TRBD1	TRBV27	TRBJ2-7	few	TGTGCCAGCAGCGATGGACAGGGATGGGGCGAGCAGTACTTC	CASSDGQGWGEQYF
.	TRBV19	TRBJ2-5	once	TGTGCCAGTAGTAGAGGACAGAAGGAGACCCAGTACTTC	CASSRGQKETQYF
.	TRBV7-8	TRBJ1-2	.	TGTGCCAGCAGCGCGGGATCAGGGAGGAACTATGGCTACACCTTC	CASSAGSGRNYGYTF
.	TRBV27	TRBJ1-1	.	TGTGCCAGCAGTTTATCGAGTCGTACTGAAGCTTTCTTT	CASSLSSRTEAFF
TRBD1	TRBV24-1	TRBJ2-2	.	TGTGCCACCAGTGACCCCCGGGACAGGGGGACCGGGGAGCTGTTTTTT	CATSDPRDRGTGELFF
.	TRBV11-2	TRBJ2-7	.	TGTGCCAGCAGCTGGACGCAGGGGTACGAGCAGTACTTC	CASSWTQGYEQYF
.	TRBV6-2/TRBV6-3	TRBJ2-2	few	TGTGCCAGCAGTTACTCGAGACTGCGGCACGGGCCCGGGGAGCTGTTTTTT	CASSYSRLRHGPGELFF
.	TRBV4-3	TRBJ2-7	many	TGCGCCAGCAGCCAAGACCGAGGTGAGCAGTACTTC	CASSQDRGEQYF
TRBD2	TRBV19	TRBJ2-7	once	TGTGCCAGTAGTACCCTCGGGAGGTCGGGATACGAGCAGTACTTC	CASSTLGRSGYEQYF
.	TRBV6-5	TRBJ1-6	few	TGTGCCAGCAGTTACTCGCCGACCAGCTATAATTCACCCCTCCACTTT	CASSYSPTSYNSPLHF
.	TRBV7-8	TRBJ1-1	.	TGTGCCAGCAGCTTGGTTGGGAGAACTGAAGCTTTCTTT	CASSLVGRTEAFF
.	TRBV18	TRBJ1-1	.	TGTGCCAGCTCACCGACAGCGAGGGATGAAGCTTTCTTT	CASSPTARDEAFF